The 17 T cell receptor beta chains below were found in one sample sequenced in a study of cytomegalovirus exposure and HLA in healthy donors. The study ran its PCR with 60 Vbeta and 13 Jbeta primers. Here immunoSEQ multiplex PCR was the method, and the copy in TCRdb shows in-frame clones only, minus some. This table has about 150,000 clones, 65% to 85% appearing once. Sequences were obtained from PBMCs. These receptors were taken from a woman aged 40 to 50 in good health and CMV-seropositive.

The gene calls are TRBV19 and TRBJ1-2; 8 bases agree with TRBD1. The germline V gene encodes CDR1 LNHDA and CDR2 SQIVND (reference sequence). The CDR3 contains 13 residues. Trimming at V came to 5 bases and at J to 4 bases, leaving 3 bases not matched to a gene. CDR3: CASSRGTGYGYTF. The CDR3 DNA sequence: TGTGCCAGTAGTCGTGGGACAGGCTATGGCTACACCTTC.

The CDR3 nucleotides read TGTGCCAGCAGTTGGGCCCTCAATGAGCAGTTCTTC. This gives the protein CASSWALNEQFF. The chain recombines TRBV2 with TRBJ2-1; D is uncertain. Germline V gives CDR1 SNHLY, CDR2 FYNNEI. CDR3 length: 12 residues. V shed 5 bases and J shed 6 bases, with 8 bases lying between them.

CDR3 protein: CAWRTRGTATYGYTF. For the CDR3, the DNA is TGTGCCTGGAGGACGAGGGGGACAGCTACCTATGGCTACACCTTC. The chain links TRBV30 to TRBJ1-2; the match to TRBD1 covers 7 bases. The germline CDR1 and CDR2 sequences are GTSNPN and SVGIG (reference sequence). V lost 3 bases and J lost 4; bases outside the gene matches: 11. This CDR3 region has 15 residues.

J is TRBJ2-6 and V is TRBV7-3; 8 bases are shared with TRBD2. V shed 1 base and J 0 bases; nucleotides not matched to a gene: 8. The CDR3 runs to 19 residues. The germline V gene encodes CDR1 SGHTA and CDR2 FQGTGA. CDR3 residues: CASSLRGGSGNSGANVLTF. The CDR3 region has the DNA TGTGCCAGCAGCTTAAGGGGGGGTAGCGGGAACTCTGGGGCCAACGTCCTGACTTTC.

This clone was detected only once. This chain connects TRBV6-4 to TRBJ2-7; 7 bases are a match to TRBD2. The J segment lost 1 base and the V segment lost 5 bases, leaving 8 bases of the junction unmatched. CDR1 MRHNA and CDR2 SNTAGT come from the germline V gene. CDR3 length equals 15 residues. The CDR3 DNA sequence: TGTGCCAGCAGTAAGGAGCGGGGAGAGTCCTACGAGCAGTACTTC. Amino acid sequence: CASSKERGESYEQYF.

This chain joins TRBV10-2 and TRBJ1-4; 8 positions agree with TRBD1. The CDR3 is 16 amino acids. The V gene's germline CDR1 is WSHSY and CDR2 SAAADI. V was clipped by 2 bases and J by 6 bases; unmatched bases: 8. CDR3 sequence reads: CASSELEGTGHEKLFF. The DNA of the CDR3 is TGCGCCAGCAGTGAGCTCGAGGGGACAGGCCATGAAAAACTGTTTTTT.

This clone occurred once. V usage is TRBV27 and J usage is TRBJ1-1; TRBD1 might be the D (5 bases). This CDR3 comprises 14 residues. CDR1 and CDR2 (germline): MNHEY, SMNVEV (reference sequence). Trimming left V 2 bases short and J 0 bases short, with 7 bases between. This chain's CDR3 is CASSLRGVNTEAFF. DNA of the CDR3: TGTGCCAGCAGTTTAAGGGGCGTGAACACTGAAGCTTTCTTT.

CDR3 loop: CASSLGLAGSTDTQYF. CDR3 nucleotides: TGTGCCAGCAGCTTAGGACTAGCGGGAAGCACAGATACGCAGTATTTT. The chain couples TRBV11-2 to TRBJ2-3; 11 nucleotides match TRBD2. The J segment lost 0 bases and the V segment lost 1 base, leaving 0 bases of the junction unmatched. Germline V gene lookup returns CDR1 SGHAT and CDR2 FQNNGV. The CDR3 totals 16 residues.

This chain's CDR3 is CASSNPIWTAGNTIYF. The CDR3 nucleotides read TGTGCCAGTTCCAACCCAATCTGGACAGCAGGAAACACCATATATTTT. The chain uses TRBV19 and TRBJ1-3, with D possibly matching TRBD1 (6 bases). The CDR3 totals 16 residues. Trimming removed 8 bases from V and 4 bases from J, with 21 bases in between. CDR1 and CDR2 (germline): LNHDA, SQIVND (reference sequence).

J is TRBJ2-1 and V is TRBV15; a weak D match, TRBD2 (6 bases). Trimming pared 1 base from V and 0 bases from J, leaving 13 bases between. The CDR3 covers 17 residues. The germline CDR1 and CDR2 sequences are LNHNV and YYDKDF (reference sequence). The CDR3 DNA follows: TGTGCCACCAGCAGAGCCAATGCGGGGAGCTCCTACAATGAGCAGTTCTTC. Translating gives CATSRANAGSSYNEQFF.

The rearrangement links TRBV5-1 to TRBJ2-1; maybe TRBD2 (6 bases). The CDR3 spans 16 residues. The V gene's germline CDR1 is SGHRS and CDR2 YFSETQ. The V and J ends lost 0 bases and 1 base respectively, with 11 bases between them. In DNA, the CDR3 is TGCGCCAGCAGCTTGGTGGGGGGAGTGTCCTACAATGAGCAGTTCTTC. Translating gives CASSLVGGVSYNEQFF.

V usage is TRBV19 and J usage is TRBJ1-5, with 8 bases fitting TRBD1. Germline lookup yields CDR1 LNHDA and CDR2 SQIVND (reference sequence). The V and J ends lost 6 bases and 4 bases, in that order; junction bases with no gene match: 2. CDR3 size: 13 residues. CDR3 amino acids: CASRDRANQPQHF. The CDR3 nucleotides read TGTGCCAGTAGGGACAGGGCTAATCAGCCCCAGCATTTT.

V usage is TRBV29-1 and J usage is TRBJ2-1, with D maybe TRBD1 (6 bases). Trimming pared 7 bases from V and 5 bases from J, leaving 15 bases between. The CDR3 sequence is 13 residues long. Per germline, CDR1 SQVTM and CDR2 ANQGSEA. CDR3 DNA sequence: TGCAGCGCCCCCAGGGGTAGGGACAATGAGCAGTTCTTC. Translation gives CSAPRGRDNEQFF.

This clone appeared a few times. The gene calls are TRBV5-1 and TRBJ1-1, with D possibly being TRBD1 (5 bases). Germline values: CDR1 SGHRS, CDR2 YFSETQ. Between the trimmed V and J ends, which lost 3 bases and 5 bases, there was a span of 14 bases. The CDR3 totals 14 residues. For the CDR3, the DNA is TGCGCCAGCAGCTACACTGTGGGGGGGACTGAAGCTTTCTTT. Its translation is CASSYTVGGTEAFF.

This clone was detected only once. The chain uses TRBV30 and TRBJ2-7, with 11 bases fitting TRBD2. The CDR3 spans 15 residues. The J segment lost 5 bases and the V segment lost 2 bases, leaving 8 bases of the junction unmatched. The germline gives CDR1 GTSNPN, CDR2 SVGIG (reference sequence). CDR3 nucleotides: TGTGCCTGGAGTCGACGGCTAGCGGGAGGTGACGAGCAGTACTTC. Protein sequence: CAWSRRLAGGDEQYF.

The CDR3 protein is CASSLRGGLAGVETQYF. The CDR3 nucleotides read TGTGCCAGCAGCTTGCGGGGAGGACTAGCGGGGGTGGAGACCCAGTACTTC. The rearrangement links TRBV11-1 to TRBJ2-5; 13 positions match TRBD2. After removal of 3 bases from V and 5 bases from J, the junction contained 9 bases not matched to a gene. The CDR3 sequence is 17 residues long. The V gene's germline CDR1 is SGHAT and CDR2 FQDESV (reference sequence).

About this clone: At one boundary the junction diverges from the germline segment, which might be a read error. The chain has TRBV5-8 and TRBJ2-1, with D perhaps matching TRBD1 (5 bases). Germline CDR1 SGHTS, CDR2 YDEGEE. This CDR3 has 14 amino acids. This CDR3 is CASSLTTWGNQQFF. The CDR3 DNA reads TGTGCCAGCAGCCTAACTACTTGGGGCAATCAGCAGTTCTTC. Full variable domain (outside the CDR3, taken from reference TRBV5-8 and TRBJ2-1): EAGVTQSPTHLIKTRGQQATLRCSPISGHTSVYWYQQALGLGLQFLLWYDEGEERNRGNFPPRFSGRQFPNYSSELNVNALELEDSALYLCASSLTTWGNQQFFGPGTRLTVL.